The 23 T cell receptor beta chains given below trace back to one sample, sequenced in a study of CD8 T cells in Susac syndrome. Reverse transcription used about 0.5 to 1 ug RNA and random hexamers. Each CDR3 protein gets one entry after TCRdb re-called the immunoSEQ multiplex PCR reads with MiXCR. Of about 190,000 distinct CDR3 sequences listed, about 95% are singletons. The sample taken for sequencing was CD8+ T cells from PBMCs. The receptors were gathered from a human donor with Susac syndrome.

The chain uses TRBV4-1 and TRBJ2-7; 10 bases agree with TRBD1. Germline V CDR1 and CDR2: MGHRA, YSYEKL. Germline trimming cut 3 bases from V and 4 bases from J; bases unmatched to any gene: 15. The CDR3 runs 18 residues. CDR3 amino acids: CASSQKGDRGREDYEQYF. CDR3 bases: TGCGCCAGCAGCCAGAAAGGAGACAGGGGGCGCGAAGATTACGAGCAGTACTTC.

V usage is TRBV28 and J usage is TRBJ2-6; D is ambiguous. This CDR3 comprises 16 residues. The germline V gene has CDR1 MDHEN and CDR2 SYDVKM. V was shortened by 1 base and J by 0 bases, with 7 bases between the two germline ends. CDR3 coding DNA: TGTGCCAGCAGTTTATTGACAACCTCTGGGGCCAACGTCCTGACTTTC. This encodes CASSLLTTSGANVLTF.

The J gene is TRBJ2-2, the V gene TRBV20-1; a possible D gene is TRBD1 (5 bases). The CDR3 length is 14 residues. Germline V gives CDR1 DFQATT, CDR2 SNEGSKA (reference sequence). V gave up 0 bases and J gave up 2 bases, with 7 bases separating them. Here the CDR3 DNA reads TGCAGTGCTAGAGACAGGGTTAACACCGGGGAGCTGTTTTTT. Its translation: CSARDRVNTGELFF.

The chain recombines TRBV9 with TRBJ2-1, with a possible D match to TRBD2 (7 bases). The CDR3 runs to 15 residues. V lost 0 bases, J lost 7 bases, and 14 bases lay in between. Germline CDR1 SGDLS, CDR2 YYNGEE. The CDR3 DNA reads TGTGCCAGCAGCGTAGGAGGGGGGGCCGGAAATGAGCAGTTCTTC. The encoded protein is CASSVGGGAGNEQFF.

The chain employs TRBV28 and TRBJ2-1; TRBD1 is a possible D gene (6 bases). The CDR3 sequence is 10 residues long. V lost 11 bases to trimming and J lost 9 bases, with 11 bases between them. Germline loops: CDR1 MDHEN, CDR2 SYDVKM. This CDR3 reads CAVGAGEQFF. Here the CDR3 DNA reads TGTGCCGTGGGGGCGGGTGAGCAGTTCTTC.

The genes are TRBV4-1 and TRBJ1-4; D not resolved. Trimming took off 4 bases at V and 7 bases at J, with 7 bases between the two ends. There are 12 residues in the CDR3. In germline, CDR1 is MGHRA, CDR2 YSYEKL. CDR3 sequence (DNA): TGCGCCAGCAGCCTAGAGAGTGAAAAACTGTTTTTT. Protein sequence: CASSLESEKLFF.

The V call is TRBV9, the J call TRBJ2-7, with D possibly matching TRBD1 (5 bases). This CDR3 comprises 13 residues. V was pared by 6 bases and J by 7 bases, with 17 bases between. Germline CDR1 SGDLS, CDR2 YYNGEE. This CDR3 reads CASNANQGGEQYF. The CDR3, as DNA: TGTGCCAGCAACGCAAACCAGGGTGGTGAGCAGTACTTC.

This clonotype was seen once. This chain uses TRBV12-3 or TRBV12-4 with TRBJ1-1; possibly TRBD1 for D (5 bases). With 2 bases removed from V and 4 bases from J, the gap between germline ends came to 11 bases. This CDR3 contains 14 residues. CDR3 coding DNA: TGTGCCAGCAGTTTAAGACAGTGGGGCACTGAAGCTTTCTTT. It yields the protein CASSLRQWGTEAFF.

The chain has TRBV5-1 and TRBJ1-2; 9 bases are shared with TRBD1. Germline V gene data show CDR1 as SGHRS and CDR2 as YFSETQ. The CDR3 runs to 17 residues. J gave up 3 bases and V 0 bases, and 9 bases lay outside the gene matches. The CDR3 DNA reads as TGCGCCAGCAGCTTGGAGGGGGGACAGGGCTTGGACTATGGCTACACCTTC. It is translated as CASSLEGGQGLDYGYTF. The full variable domain, in which reference TRBV5-1 and TRBJ1-2 provide the parts outside the CDR3, is KAGVTQTPRYLIKTRGQQVTLSCSPISGHRSVSWYQQTPGQGLQFLFEYFSETQRNKGNFPGRFSGRQFSNSRSEMNVSTLELGDSALYLCASSLEGGQGLDYGYTFGSGTRLTVV.

The V and J genes are TRBV12-3 or TRBV12-4 and TRBJ2-7, with 9 bases matching TRBD1. There are 13 residues in the CDR3. V lost 7 bases and J lost 3; bases outside the gene matches: 4. CDR3 sequence: CASTVDRGYEQYF. The CDR3 DNA is TGTGCCAGCACCGTGGACAGGGGCTACGAGCAGTACTTC.

The chain links TRBV28 to TRBJ2-7, with D perhaps TRBD1 (6 bases). The CDR3 has 13 amino acids. Deletions cut 5 bases from V and 3 bases from J, with 11 bases between. CDR1 and CDR2 (germline): MDHEN, SYDVKM. The CDR3 nucleotides are TGTGCCAGCAGTCCGTTGACAGGCTACGAGCAGTACTTC. Its protein is CASSPLTGYEQYF.

The chain combines TRBV9 with TRBJ2-3; 8 bases line up with TRBD2. The CDR3 contains 15 residues. Per the germline V gene, CDR1 is SGDLS and CDR2 is YYNGEE. After removal of 0 bases from V and 3 bases from J, the junction contained 3 bases not matched to a gene. The CDR3 DNA is TGTGCCAGCAGCGTAGATGGACTAGCAACAGATACGCAGTATTTT. Residues: CASSVDGLATDTQYF.

This chain uses TRBV28 with TRBJ2-3; no definite D call. The germline V gene encodes CDR1 MDHEN and CDR2 SYDVKM. Trimming stripped 8 bases from V and 6 bases from J, with 9 bases between. The CDR3 consists of 11 residues. Here the CDR3 reads CASVFGDTQYF. The CDR3, as DNA: TGTGCCAGCGTTTTCGGGGATACGCAGTATTTT.

This chain connects TRBV20-1 to TRBJ2-7, with D hard to call. Trimming left V 0 bases short and J 1 base short, with 13 bases between. This CDR3 comprises 15 residues. Germline values: CDR1 DFQATT, CDR2 SNEGSKA (reference sequence). CDR3 loop: CSARDYSAVSYEQYF. The CDR3 DNA is TGCAGTGCTAGAGATTACAGCGCCGTTTCCTACGAGCAGTACTTC.

This sequence joins TRBV12-3 or TRBV12-4 and TRBJ2-3; 11 bases line up with TRBD2. V was pared by 3 bases and J by 2 bases, with 4 bases of the junction left unmatched. The CDR3 spans 16 residues. The CDR3 sequence is CASSLGLAAITDTQYF. CDR3 sequence (DNA): TGTGCCAGCAGTTTGGGACTAGCGGCTATCACAGATACGCAGTATTTT.

V usage is TRBV7-8 and J usage is TRBJ2-6; TRBD2 matches 15 bases. Germline V CDR1 and CDR2: SGHVS, FQNEAQ. This CDR3 spans 21 amino acids. Losses at the gene ends were 5 bases for V and 0 bases for J; bases not matched to a gene: 11. CDR3 bases: TGTGCCAGCAGCAAGGGACTAGCGGGGGGCCCCAGTAGCTCTGGGGCCAACGTCCTGACTTTC. It is translated as CASSKGLAGGPSSSGANVLTF. The whole variable domain, filled in from reference TRBV7-8 and TRBJ2-6, reads GAGVSQSPRYKVAKRGQDVALRCDPISGHVSLFWYQQALGQGPEFLTYFQNEAQLDKSGLPSDRFFAERPEGSVSTLKIQRTQQEDSAVYLCASSKGLAGGPSSSGANVLTFGAGSRLTVL.

The rearrangement uses TRBV4-1 and TRBJ1-1, with D perhaps TRBD1 (5 bases). The CDR3 is 14 amino acids. The germline V gene encodes CDR1 MGHRA and CDR2 YSYEKL. V gave up 3 bases and J gave up 4 bases, with 12 bases separating them. DNA of the CDR3: TGCGCCAGCAGCCACCCCGGGGACTCCACTGAAGCTTTCTTT. Its translation is CASSHPGDSTEAFF.

The chain has TRBV6-5 and TRBJ1-2; 10 nucleotides align to TRBD1. Germline-derived CDR1 and CDR2 are MNHEY and SVGAGI. J lost 1 base, V lost 5 bases, and 4 bases had no gene match. The CDR3 runs to 15 residues. CDR3 nucleotide sequence: TGTGCCAGCAGTAGGAGGACAGGGGGTAACTATGGCTACACCTTC. It encodes CASSRRTGGNYGYTF.

The V gene is TRBV7-3, the J gene TRBJ2-5, with D hard to call. CDR1 is SGHTA, CDR2 FQGTGA, per germline. The V end was cut by 5 bases, the J end by 2 bases, with 9 bases between. The CDR3 extends over 13 amino acids. The CDR3 loop reads CASSAEMQETQYF. In nucleotides, the CDR3 is TGTGCCAGCAGCGCAGAGATGCAAGAGACCCAGTACTTC.

This clonotype was observed a few times. The chain carries TRBV30 and TRBJ2-1; no definite D call. Germline values: CDR1 GTSNPN, CDR2 SVGIG (reference sequence). The CDR3 sequence is 11 residues long. Trimming pared 4 bases from V and 4 bases from J, leaving 5 bases between. This chain's CDR3 is CAWTTYNEQFF. The CDR3 bases are TGTGCCTGGACCACATACAATGAGCAGTTCTTC.

V is TRBV27 and J is TRBJ2-1; perhaps TRBD1 as D (6 bases). Per the germline V gene, CDR1 is MNHEY and CDR2 is SMNVEV (reference sequence). The ends were cut back, 8 bases at V and 7 bases at J, with 15 bases in the middle. CDR3 length equals 13 residues. DNA of the CDR3: TGTGCCAGCGGATTACAGGGTAGAAATGAGCAGTTCTTC. It encodes CASGLQGRNEQFF.

V usage is TRBV24-1 and J usage is TRBJ2-3; D might be TRBD1 or TRBD2, each matching 5 bases. CDR1 and CDR2 (germline): KGHDR, SFDVKD. This CDR3 comprises 13 residues. Trimming removed 9 bases from V and 5 bases from J, with 14 bases in between. The CDR3 loop reads CATVGTDLDTQYF. DNA of the CDR3: TGTGCCACCGTGGGGACCGACTTAGATACGCAGTATTTT.

V is TRBV14 and J is TRBJ2-7; no clear D. The V gene's germline CDR1 is SGHDN and CDR2 FVKESK. Trimming pared 5 bases from V and 0 bases from J, leaving 8 bases between. The CDR3 is 13 residues long. The CDR3 nucleotides read TGTGCCAGCAGCGTTCACAGCTCCTACGAGCAGTACTTC. Amino acid sequence: CASSVHSSYEQYF.